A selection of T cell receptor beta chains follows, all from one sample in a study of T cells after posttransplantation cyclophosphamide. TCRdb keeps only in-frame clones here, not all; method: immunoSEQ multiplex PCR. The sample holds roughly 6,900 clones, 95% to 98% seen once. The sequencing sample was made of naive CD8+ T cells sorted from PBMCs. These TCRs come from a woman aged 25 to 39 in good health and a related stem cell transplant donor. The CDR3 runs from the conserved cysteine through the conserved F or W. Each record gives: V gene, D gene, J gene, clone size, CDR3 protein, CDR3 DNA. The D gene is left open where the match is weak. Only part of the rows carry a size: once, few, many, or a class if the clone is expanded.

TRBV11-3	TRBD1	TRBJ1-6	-	CASSPRTGEFSYNSPLHF	TGTGCCAGCAGCCCTCGGACAGGGGAATTCTCCTATAATTCACCCCTCCACTTT
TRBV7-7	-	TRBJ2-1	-	CASSLGRTNYNEQFF	TGTGCCAGCAGCTTAGGGCGGACTAACTACAATGAGCAGTTCTTC
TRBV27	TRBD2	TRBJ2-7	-	CASSGPSGGLDEQYF	TGTGCCAGCAGTGGTCCGTCGGGGGGGCTTGACGAGCAGTACTTC
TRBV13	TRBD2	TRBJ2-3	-	CASSPSGGASDTQYF	TGTGCCAGCAGCCCTAGCGGGGGGGCCTCAGATACGCAGTATTTT
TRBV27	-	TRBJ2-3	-	CASSISSEGIWTDTQYF	TGTGCCAGCAGTATTTCCTCCGAGGGAATATGGACAGATACGCAGTATTTT
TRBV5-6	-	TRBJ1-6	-	CASSSGFPTLTYNSPLHF	TGTGCCAGCAGCTCAGGGTTTCCTACACTTACTTATAATTCACCCCTCCACTTT
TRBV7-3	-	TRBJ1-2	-	CASSITGGDGYTF	TGTGCCAGCAGTATAACGGGGGGAGATGGCTACACCTTC
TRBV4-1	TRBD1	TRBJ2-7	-	CASSLRTGDDEQYF	TGCGCCAGCAGCCTCCGGACAGGGGACGACGAGCAGTACTTC
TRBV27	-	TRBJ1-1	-	CASSLLAGNTEAFF	TGTGCCAGCAGCCTCCTAGCGGGGAACACTGAAGCTTTCTTT
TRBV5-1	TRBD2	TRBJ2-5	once	CASSLLAGGRETQYF	TGCGCCAGCAGCTTGTTAGCGGGGGGGCGAGAGACCCAGTACTTC
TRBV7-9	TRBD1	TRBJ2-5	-	CASRQGTRETQYF	TGTGCCAGCAGACAGGGGACGAGGGAGACCCAGTACTTC
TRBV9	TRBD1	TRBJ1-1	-	CASSPGGPNTEAFF	TGTGCCAGCAGCCCAGGGGGACCGAACACTGAAGCTTTCTTT
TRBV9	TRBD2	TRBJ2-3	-	CASSGGGGPDTQYF	TGTGCCAGCAGCGGCGGGGGGGGCCCAGATACGCAGTATTTT
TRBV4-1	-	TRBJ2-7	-	CASSQEGTPLYEQYF	TGCGCCAGCAGCCAAGAGGGGACACCACTCTACGAGCAGTACTTC
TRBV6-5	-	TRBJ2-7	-	CASSPFEVAYEQYF	TGTGCCAGCAGTCCTTTCGAGGTTGCCTACGAGCAGTACTTC
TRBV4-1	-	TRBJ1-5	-	CANSQDRDIGSNQPQHF	TGCGCCAACAGCCAAGATCGGGACATCGGGAGCAATCAGCCCCAGCATTTT
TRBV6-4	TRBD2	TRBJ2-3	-	CASSSTSGGPTDTQYF	TGTGCCAGCAGTTCGACTAGCGGGGGACCCACAGATACGCAGTATTTT
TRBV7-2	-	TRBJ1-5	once	CASSLETTDQPQHF	TGTGCCAGCAGCTTGGAAACAACAGATCAGCCCCAGCATTTT
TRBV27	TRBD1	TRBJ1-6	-	CASSPRTGSYNSPLHF	TGTGCCAGCAGTCCCAGGACAGGATCCTATAATTCACCCCTCCACTTT
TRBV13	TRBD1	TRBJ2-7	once	CASSRRGQGSYEQYF	TGTGCCAGCAGCCGCCGGGGACAGGGCTCCTACGAGCAGTACTTC
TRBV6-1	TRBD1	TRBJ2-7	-	CASSIQGLTYEQYF	TGTGCCAGCAGTATACAGGGGCTCACCTACGAGCAGTACTTC
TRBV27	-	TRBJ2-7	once	CASSPLNTYEQYF	TGTGCCAGCAGTCCCCTTAACACCTACGAGCAGTACTTC